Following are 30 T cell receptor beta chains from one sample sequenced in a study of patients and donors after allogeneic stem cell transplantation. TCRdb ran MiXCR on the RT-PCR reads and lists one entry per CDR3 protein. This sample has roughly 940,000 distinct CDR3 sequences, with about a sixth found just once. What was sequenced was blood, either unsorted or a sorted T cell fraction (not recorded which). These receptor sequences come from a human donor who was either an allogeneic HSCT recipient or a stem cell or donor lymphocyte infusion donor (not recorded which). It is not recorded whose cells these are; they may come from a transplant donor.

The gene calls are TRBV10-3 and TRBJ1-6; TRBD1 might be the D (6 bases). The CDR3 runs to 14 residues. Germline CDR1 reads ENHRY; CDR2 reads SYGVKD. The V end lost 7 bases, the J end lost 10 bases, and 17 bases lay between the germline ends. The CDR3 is CAIKSGGARSPLHF. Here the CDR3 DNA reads TGTGCCATCAAATCCGGGGGCGCCCGGTCACCCCTCCACTTT.

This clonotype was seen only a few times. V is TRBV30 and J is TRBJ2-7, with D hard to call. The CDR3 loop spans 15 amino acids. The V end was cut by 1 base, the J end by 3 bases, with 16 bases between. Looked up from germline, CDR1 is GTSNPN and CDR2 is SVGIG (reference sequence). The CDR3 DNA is TGTGCCTGGAGTGCTCGGGCAGGCGGAATCTACGAGCAGTACTTC. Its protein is CAWSARAGGIYEQYF.

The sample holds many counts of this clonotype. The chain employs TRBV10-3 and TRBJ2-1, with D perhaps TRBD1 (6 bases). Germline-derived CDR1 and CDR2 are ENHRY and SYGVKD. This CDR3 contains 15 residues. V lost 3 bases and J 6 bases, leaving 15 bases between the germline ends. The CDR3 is CAISDPGAHVNEQFF. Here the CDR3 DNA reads TGTGCCATCAGTGACCCAGGGGCCCACGTCAATGAGCAGTTCTTC.

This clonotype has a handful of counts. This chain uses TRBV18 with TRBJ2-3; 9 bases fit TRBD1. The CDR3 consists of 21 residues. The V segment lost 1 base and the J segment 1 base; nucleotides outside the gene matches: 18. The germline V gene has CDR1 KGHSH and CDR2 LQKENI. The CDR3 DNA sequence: TGTGCCAGCTCACCACGAAGACAGGGGGACCCTAAAGCGGGGCGCACAGATACGCAGTATTTT. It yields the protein CASSPRRQGDPKAGRTDTQYF. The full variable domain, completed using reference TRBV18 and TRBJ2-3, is NAGVMQNPRHLVRRRGQEARLRCSPMKGHSHVYWYRQLPEEGLKFMVYLQKENIIDESGMPKERFSAEFPKEGPSILRIQQVVRGDSAAYFCASSPRRQGDPKAGRTDTQYFGPGTRLTVL.

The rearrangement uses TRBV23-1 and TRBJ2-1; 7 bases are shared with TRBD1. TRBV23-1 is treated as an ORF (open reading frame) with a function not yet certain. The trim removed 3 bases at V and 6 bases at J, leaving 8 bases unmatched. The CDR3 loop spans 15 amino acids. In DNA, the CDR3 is TGCGCCAGCAGTCACAGGAAGGGACAGTTCAATGAGCAGTTCTTC. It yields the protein CASSHRKGQFNEQFF.

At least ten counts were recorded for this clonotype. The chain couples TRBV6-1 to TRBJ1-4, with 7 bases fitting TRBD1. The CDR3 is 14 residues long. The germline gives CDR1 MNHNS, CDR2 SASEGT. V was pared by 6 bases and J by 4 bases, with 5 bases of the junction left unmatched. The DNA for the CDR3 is TGTGCCAGCAGCCGCGGACAGGATAATGAAAAACTGTTTTTT. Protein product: CASSRGQDNEKLFF.

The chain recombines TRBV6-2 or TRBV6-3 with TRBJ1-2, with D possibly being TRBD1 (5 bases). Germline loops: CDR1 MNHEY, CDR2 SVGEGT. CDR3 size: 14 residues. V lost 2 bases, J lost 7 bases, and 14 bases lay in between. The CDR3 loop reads CASSYAGRAAGYTF. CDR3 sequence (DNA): TGTGCCAGCAGTTACGCTGGCAGGGCTGCTGGCTACACCTTC.

The CDR3 nucleotides are TGTGCCAGCCGCGGACAGGGGGAGGTCAATGAGCAGTTCTTC. Its translation: CASRGQGEVNEQFF. The rearrangement uses TRBV25-1 and TRBJ2-1, with 10 bases matching TRBD1. CDR1 and CDR2 from the germline V gene are MGHDK and SYGVNS. This CDR3 has 14 amino acids. The ends lost 8 bases at V and 6 bases at J; junction bases unmatched: 7.

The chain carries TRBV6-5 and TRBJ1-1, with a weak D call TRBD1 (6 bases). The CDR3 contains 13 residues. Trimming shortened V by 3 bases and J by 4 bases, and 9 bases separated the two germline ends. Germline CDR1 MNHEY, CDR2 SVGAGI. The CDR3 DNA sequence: TGTGCCAGCAGTTATGGGGGCTTCACTGAAGCTTTCTTT. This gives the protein CASSYGGFTEAFF.

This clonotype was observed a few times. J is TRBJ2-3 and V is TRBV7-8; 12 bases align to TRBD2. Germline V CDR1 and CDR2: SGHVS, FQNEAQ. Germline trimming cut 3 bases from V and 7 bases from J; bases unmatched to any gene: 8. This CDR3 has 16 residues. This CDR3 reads CASSFSASGRVNTQYF. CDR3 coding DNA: TGTGCCAGCAGCTTTTCTGCTAGCGGGAGGGTTAATACGCAGTATTTT.

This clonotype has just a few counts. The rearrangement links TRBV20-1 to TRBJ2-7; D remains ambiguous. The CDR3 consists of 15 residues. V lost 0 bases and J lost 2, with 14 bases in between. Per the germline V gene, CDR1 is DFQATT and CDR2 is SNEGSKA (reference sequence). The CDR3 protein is CSARDLGQSAYEQYF. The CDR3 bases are TGCAGTGCTAGAGATCTCGGGCAGTCGGCCTACGAGCAGTACTTC.

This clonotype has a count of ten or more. DNA of the CDR3: TGTGCCAGCAGCGTCCTGGCACCCGGGGAGCTGTTTTTT. This gives the protein CASSVLAPGELFF. This chain connects TRBV12-3 or TRBV12-4 to TRBJ2-2; D unresolved. This CDR3 is 13 amino acids long. V gave up 6 bases and J gave up 6 bases, with 11 bases separating them.

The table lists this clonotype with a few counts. The CDR3 sequence: CASSQVPTPNTIYF. CDR3 nucleotides: TGTGCCAGCAGCCAAGTCCCGACCCCGAACACCATATATTTT. The rearrangement joins TRBV3-1 to TRBJ1-3; D is ambiguous. The CDR3 has 14 residues. Germline assignment: CDR1 LGHDT and CDR2 YNNKEL (reference sequence). The germline V and J ends were trimmed by 1 base and 7 bases, with 11 bases remaining between them.

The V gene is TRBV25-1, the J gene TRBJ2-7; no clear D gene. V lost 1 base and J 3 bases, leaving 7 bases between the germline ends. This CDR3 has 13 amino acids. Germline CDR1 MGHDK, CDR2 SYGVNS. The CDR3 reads CASSEFGRYEQYF. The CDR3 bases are TGTGCCAGCAGTGAATTTGGTCGCTACGAGCAGTACTTC.

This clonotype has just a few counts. Here the CDR3 DNA reads TGTGCCACCAAGGCTGGGACAGGGGGTGGAAGGGACTATGGCTACACCTTC. Its protein is CATKAGTGGGRDYGYTF. V is TRBV10-3 and J is TRBJ1-2, with 11 bases lining up with TRBD1. V lost 10 bases, J lost 3 bases, and 16 bases stayed unmatched. Germline V CDR1 and CDR2: ENHRY, SYGVKD. The CDR3 sequence is 17 residues long.

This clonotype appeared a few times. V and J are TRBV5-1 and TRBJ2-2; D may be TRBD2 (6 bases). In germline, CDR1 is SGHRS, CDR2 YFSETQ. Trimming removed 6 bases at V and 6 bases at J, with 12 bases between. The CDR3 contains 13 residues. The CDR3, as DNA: TGCGCCAGCATCGAATGGGAGGCCGGGGAGCTGTTTTTT. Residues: CASIEWEAGELFF.

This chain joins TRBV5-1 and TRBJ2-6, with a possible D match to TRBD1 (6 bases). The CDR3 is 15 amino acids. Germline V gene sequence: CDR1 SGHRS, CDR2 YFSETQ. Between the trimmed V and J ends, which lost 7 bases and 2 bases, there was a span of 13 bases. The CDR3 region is CASRDNPTGANVLTF. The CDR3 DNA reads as TGCGCCAGCCGGGACAATCCAACTGGGGCCAACGTCCTGACTTTC.

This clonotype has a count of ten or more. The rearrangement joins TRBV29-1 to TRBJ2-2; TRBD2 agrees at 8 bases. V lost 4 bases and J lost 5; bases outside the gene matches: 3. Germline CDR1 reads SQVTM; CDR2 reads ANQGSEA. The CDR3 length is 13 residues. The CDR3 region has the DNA TGCAGCGTTGTGGCTAGCGGGACCGGGGAGCTGTTTTTT. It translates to CSVVASGTGELFF.

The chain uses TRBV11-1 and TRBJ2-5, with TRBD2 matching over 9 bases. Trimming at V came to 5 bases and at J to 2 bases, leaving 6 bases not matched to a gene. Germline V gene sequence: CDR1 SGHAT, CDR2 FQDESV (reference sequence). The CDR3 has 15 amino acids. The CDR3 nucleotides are TGTGCCAGCAGCGCCCGACTAGCGGATCAAGAGACCCAGTACTTC. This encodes CASSARLADQETQYF.

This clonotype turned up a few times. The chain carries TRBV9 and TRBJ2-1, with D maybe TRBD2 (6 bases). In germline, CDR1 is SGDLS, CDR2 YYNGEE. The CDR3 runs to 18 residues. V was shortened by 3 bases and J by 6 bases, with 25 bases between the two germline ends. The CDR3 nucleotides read TGTGCCAGCAGCGAAACCTTAATAGCTAGCGACTCTCGCAATGAGCAGTTCTTC. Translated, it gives CASSETLIASDSRNEQFF. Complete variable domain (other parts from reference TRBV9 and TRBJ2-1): DSGVTQTPKHLITATGQRVTLRCSPRSGDLSVYWYQQSLDQGLQFLIQYYNGEERAKGNILERFSAQQFPDLHSELNLSSLELGDSALYFCASSETLIASDSRNEQFFGPGTRLTVL.

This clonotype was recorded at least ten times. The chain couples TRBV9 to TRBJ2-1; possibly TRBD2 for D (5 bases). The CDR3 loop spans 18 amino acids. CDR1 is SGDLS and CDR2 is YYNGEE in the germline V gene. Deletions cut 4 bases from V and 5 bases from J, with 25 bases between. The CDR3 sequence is CASSFSRLAGSQDNEQFF. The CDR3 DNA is TGTGCCAGCAGCTTTAGCCGGTTGGCGGGTTCTCAGGACAATGAGCAGTTCTTC.

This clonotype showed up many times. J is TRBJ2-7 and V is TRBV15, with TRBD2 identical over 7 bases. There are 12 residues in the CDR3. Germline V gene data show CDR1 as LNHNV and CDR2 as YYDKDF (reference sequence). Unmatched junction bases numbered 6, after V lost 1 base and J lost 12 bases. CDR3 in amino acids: CATSRGEGNLYF. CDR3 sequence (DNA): TGTGCCACCAGCAGAGGGGAGGGAAATCTGTACTTC. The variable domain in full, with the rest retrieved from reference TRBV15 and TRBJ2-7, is DAMVIQNPRYQVTQFGKPVTLSCSQTLNHNVMYWYQQKSSQAPKLLFHYYDKDFNNEADTPDNFQSRRPNTSFCFLDIRSPGLGDTAMYLCATSRGEGNLYFGPGTRLTVT.

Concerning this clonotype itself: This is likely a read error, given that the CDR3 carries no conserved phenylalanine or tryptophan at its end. The CDR3 spells CASSQERGSSYNEQFS. The CDR3 DNA is TGTGCCAGCAGCCAAGAAAGGGGGAGCTCCTACAATGAGCAGTTCTCC. The rearrangement uses TRBV14 and TRBJ2-1; a possible D gene is TRBD1 (6 bases). The CDR3 spans 16 residues. Germline assignment: CDR1 SGHDN and CDR2 FVKESK. V was cut by 0 bases and J by 0 bases, with 9 bases left in between.

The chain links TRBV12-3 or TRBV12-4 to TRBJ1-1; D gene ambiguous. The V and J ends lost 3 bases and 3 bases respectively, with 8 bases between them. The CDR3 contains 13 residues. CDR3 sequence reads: CASSLLLDTEAFF. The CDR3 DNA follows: TGTGCCAGCAGTTTGCTCTTGGACACTGAAGCTTTCTTT.

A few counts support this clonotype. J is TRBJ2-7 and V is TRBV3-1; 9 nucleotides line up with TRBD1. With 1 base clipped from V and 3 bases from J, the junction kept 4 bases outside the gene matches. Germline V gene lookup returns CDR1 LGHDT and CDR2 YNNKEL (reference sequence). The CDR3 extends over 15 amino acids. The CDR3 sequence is CASSQGTGDFYEQYF. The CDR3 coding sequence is TGTGCCAGCAGCCAAGGGACAGGGGACTTCTACGAGCAGTACTTC.

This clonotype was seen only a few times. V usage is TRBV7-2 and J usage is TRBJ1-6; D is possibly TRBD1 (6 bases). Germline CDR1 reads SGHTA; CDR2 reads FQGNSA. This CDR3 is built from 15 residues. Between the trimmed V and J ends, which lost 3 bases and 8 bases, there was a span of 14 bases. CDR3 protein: CASSFLETGYSPLHF. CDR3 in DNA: TGTGCCAGCAGCTTCCTGGAGACAGGCTATTCACCCCTCCACTTT.

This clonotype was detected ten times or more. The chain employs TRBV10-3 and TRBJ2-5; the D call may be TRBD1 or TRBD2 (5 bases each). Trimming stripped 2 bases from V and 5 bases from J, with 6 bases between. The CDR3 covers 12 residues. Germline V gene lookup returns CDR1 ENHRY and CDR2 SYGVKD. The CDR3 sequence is CAISEEGETQYF. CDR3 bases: TGTGCCATCAGTGAGGAGGGGGAGACCCAGTACTTC.

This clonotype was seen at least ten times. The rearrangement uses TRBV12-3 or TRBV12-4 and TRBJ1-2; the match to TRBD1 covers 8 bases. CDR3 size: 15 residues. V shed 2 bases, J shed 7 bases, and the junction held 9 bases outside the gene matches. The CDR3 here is CASSLLRTGLFGYTF. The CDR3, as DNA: TGTGCCAGCAGTTTATTGAGGACAGGGTTGTTTGGCTACACCTTC.

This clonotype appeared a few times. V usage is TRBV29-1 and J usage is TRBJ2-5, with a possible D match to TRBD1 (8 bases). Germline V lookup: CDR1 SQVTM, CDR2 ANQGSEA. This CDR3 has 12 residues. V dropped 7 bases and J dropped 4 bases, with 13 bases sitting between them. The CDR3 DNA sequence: TGCAGCGCCGGGGGGACAGGAGAGACCCAGTACTTC. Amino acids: CSAGGTGETQYF.

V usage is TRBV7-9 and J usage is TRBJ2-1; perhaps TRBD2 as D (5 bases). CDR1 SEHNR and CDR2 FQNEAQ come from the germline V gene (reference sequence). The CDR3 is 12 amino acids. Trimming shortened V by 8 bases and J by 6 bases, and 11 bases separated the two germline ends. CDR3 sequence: CASWTGVNEQFF. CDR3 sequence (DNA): TGTGCCAGCTGGACCGGGGTCAATGAGCAGTTCTTC. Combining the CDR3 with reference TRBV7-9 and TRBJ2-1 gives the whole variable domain DTGVSQNPRHKITKRGQNVTFRCDPISEHNRLYWYRQTLGQGPEFLTYFQNEAQLEKSRLLSDRFSAERPKGSFSTLEIQRTEQGDSAMYLCASWTGVNEQFFGPGTRLTVL.